This T cell receptor beta chain was found in a study of Ad26.COV2.S vaccination and SARS-CoV-2 variants. Only one count was recorded for this clone. Treatment: roughly 19 received Ad26.COV2.S at low or high dose, single or two shots; several received placebo; per-sample allocation not given. Sampling occurred on day 63 after the first vaccine or placebo injection. Boston hosted the donor, who was an adult aged 18-55 years. It was Wuhan-strain SARS-CoV-2 spike that the Ad26 vaccine vector expressed. The CDR3 length is 15 residues. Germline V gene lookup returns CDR1 SGHKS and CDR2 YYEKEE (reference sequence). V lost 3 bases, J lost 0 bases, and 2 bases stayed unmatched. Clones were read by immunoSEQ multiplex PCR, and TCRdb kept only the in-frame ones, dropping some. This sample has around 270,000 clones, with around 88% found just once.

The gene calls are TRBV5-5 and TRBJ2-7; TRBD1 matches at 11 bases. The clonotype was recovered from a person between 18 and 65 years old who received the Ad26.COV2.S COVID-19 vaccine or a placebo. The input for sequencing was peripheral blood, taken in a trial of Ad26.COV2.S vaccine versus placebo. DNA for the CDR3: TGTGCCAGCAGCTACGGGACAGGGGGCTCCTACGAGCAGTACTTC. Its protein is CASSYGTGGSYEQYF.